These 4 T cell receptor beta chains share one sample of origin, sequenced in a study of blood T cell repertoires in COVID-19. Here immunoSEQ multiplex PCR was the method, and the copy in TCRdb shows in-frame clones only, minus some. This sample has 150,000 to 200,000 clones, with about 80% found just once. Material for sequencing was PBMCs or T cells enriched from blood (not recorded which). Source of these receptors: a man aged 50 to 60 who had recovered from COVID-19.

The CDR3 reads CASSTDRGFGDNEQFF. CDR3 in DNA: TGTGCCAGTAGCACGGACAGGGGGTTTGGGGACAATGAGCAGTTCTTC. This chain uses TRBV19 with TRBJ2-1, with 10 bases lining up with TRBD1. With 6 bases clipped from V and 5 bases from J, the junction kept 10 bases outside the gene matches. Germline assignment: CDR1 LNHDA and CDR2 SQIVND (reference sequence). The CDR3 is 16 residues long.

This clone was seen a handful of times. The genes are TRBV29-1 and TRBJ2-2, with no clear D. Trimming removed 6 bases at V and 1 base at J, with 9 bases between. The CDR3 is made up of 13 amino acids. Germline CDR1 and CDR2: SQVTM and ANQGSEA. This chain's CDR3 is CSVPRQNTGELFF. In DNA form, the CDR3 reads TGCAGCGTCCCCAGACAGAACACCGGGGAGCTGTTTTTT.

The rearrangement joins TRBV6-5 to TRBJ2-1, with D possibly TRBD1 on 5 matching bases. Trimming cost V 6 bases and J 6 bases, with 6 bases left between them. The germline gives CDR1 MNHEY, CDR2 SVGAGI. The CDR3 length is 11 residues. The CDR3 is CASRQANEQFF. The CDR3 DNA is TGTGCCAGCAGACAGGCCAATGAGCAGTTCTTC.

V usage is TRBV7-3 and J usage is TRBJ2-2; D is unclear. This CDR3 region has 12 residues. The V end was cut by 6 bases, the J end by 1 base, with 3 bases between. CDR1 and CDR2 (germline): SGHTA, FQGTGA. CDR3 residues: CASSKNTGELFF. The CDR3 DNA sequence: TGTGCCAGCAGTAAGAACACCGGGGAGCTGTTTTTT.